A single sample is the source of the 27 T cell receptor beta chains below, sequenced in a study of chronic HIV infection and antiretroviral therapy. From the 5' RACE reads, TCRdb called clonotypes with MiXCR, one entry per CDR3 protein. The sample includes 40,000 or so distinct CDR3 sequences, 7.5% to 9% of them seen just once. Source material: peripheral blood. These receptors all stem from an adult who had HIV and had not received antiretroviral therapy, or was an uninfected healthy control (not recorded which).

This clonotype was counted a few times. The CDR3 coding sequence is TGCAGCGTCGGGACTCCCCGAAGTGCCAATGAGCAGTTCTTC. This sequence encodes CSVGTPRSANEQFF. This chain uses TRBV29-1 with TRBJ2-1, with D possibly matching TRBD2 (6 bases). The V gene's germline CDR1 is SQVTM and CDR2 ANQGSEA. This CDR3 is built from 14 residues. V was pared by 6 bases and J by 6 bases, with 18 bases between.

On this clonotype itself: A read error may explain this, as a much larger clone is one base away. The rearrangement uses TRBV7-2 and TRBJ2-7; 10 bases are a match to TRBD2. Trimming removed 3 bases from V and 9 bases from J; junction bases left unmatched: 11. Germline CDR1 reads SGHTA; CDR2 reads FQGNSA. The CDR3 runs 15 residues. The CDR3 bases are TGTGCCAGCAGCTTCAACAGTGCTAGCGGGAGCTCGCAGTACTTC. Protein sequence: CASSFNSASGSSQYF.

At least ten counts were recorded for this clonotype. The rearrangement links TRBV2 to TRBJ2-2; TRBD2 matches 7 bases. The CDR3 consists of 16 residues. Germline V lookup: CDR1 SNHLY, CDR2 FYNNEI. With 4 bases clipped from V and 2 bases from J, the junction kept 7 bases outside the gene matches. This CDR3 reads CASSGGTTRNTGELFF. The CDR3 coding sequence is TGTGCCAGCAGTGGGGGGACTACCCGAAACACCGGGGAGCTGTTTTTT.

This clonotype appeared many times. The CDR3 protein is CSASTGYEQYF. For the CDR3, the DNA is TGCAGCGCCTCGACTGGGTACGAGCAGTACTTC. The chain links TRBV29-1 to TRBJ2-7; D is undetermined. This CDR3 region has 11 residues. The germline V gene encodes CDR1 SQVTM and CDR2 ANQGSEA. The ends were cut back, 7 bases at V and 4 bases at J, with 11 bases in the middle.

Only a few counts were recorded for this clonotype. The genes are TRBV29-1 and TRBJ2-3, with TRBD2 matching over 13 bases. This CDR3 has 15 residues. Germline trimming cut 6 bases from V and 5 bases from J; bases unmatched to any gene: 8. From germline, CDR1 is SQVTM and CDR2 ANQGSEA. The CDR3 sequence is CSVDTSGRAKDTQYF. The CDR3 DNA reads TGCAGCGTCGATACTAGCGGGAGGGCCAAAGATACGCAGTATTTT.

In its sample, this clonotype was seen a few times. The V call is TRBV20-1, the J call TRBJ2-1; 9 bases align to TRBD1. Germline-derived CDR1 and CDR2 are DFQATT and SNEGSKA (reference sequence). V lost 1 base and J lost 3; bases outside the gene matches: 4. The CDR3 loop spans 15 amino acids. CDR3 in amino acids: CSARAGDRDYNEQFF. CDR3 bases: TGCAGTGCTAGAGCCGGGGACAGGGACTACAATGAGCAGTTCTTC.

The sample holds a few counts of this clonotype. This chain connects TRBV9 to TRBJ2-2; D perhaps matches TRBD2 (5 bases). The CDR3 length is 14 residues. The germline V gene encodes CDR1 SGDLS and CDR2 YYNGEE. The V end was cut by 3 bases, the J end by 1 base, with 7 bases between. CDR3 sequence: CASSESGNTGELFF. The CDR3 coding sequence is TGTGCCAGCAGCGAGAGCGGGAACACCGGGGAGCTGTTTTTT.

This clonotype was picked up many times. The rearrangement uses TRBV28 and TRBJ1-4; D is undetermined. This CDR3 has 14 residues. V lost 1 base and J lost 8, with 11 bases in between. Germline lookup yields CDR1 MDHEN and CDR2 SYDVKM. The CDR3 DNA sequence: TGTGCCAGCAGTTTATTTGGGGTGTCGGAAAAACTGTTTTTT. Translation gives CASSLFGVSEKLFF.

This clonotype turned up a few times. The chain has TRBV28 and TRBJ1-2; D gene unclear. The CDR3 runs 13 residues. The ends were cut back, 4 bases at V and 4 bases at J, with 10 bases in the middle. Germline V gives CDR1 MDHEN, CDR2 SYDVKM. CDR3: CASSYGYRYGYTF. The DNA of the CDR3 is TGTGCCAGCAGTTATGGGTACCGCTATGGCTACACCTTC.

Many counts were recorded for this clonotype. The genes are TRBV2 and TRBJ2-2, with D possibly TRBD1 on 6 matching bases. The CDR3 covers 14 residues. The V gene's germline CDR1 is SNHLY and CDR2 FYNNEI. Trimming pared 4 bases from V and 2 bases from J, leaving 8 bases between. CDR3 DNA sequence: TGTGCCAGCAGTGGGGACACTAACACCGGGGAGCTGTTTTTT. Its protein product is CASSGDTNTGELFF.

The V and J genes are TRBV15 and TRBJ2-1, with TRBD1 matching 10 bases. V lost 6 bases, J lost 6 bases, and 11 bases stayed unmatched. In germline, CDR1 is LNHNV, CDR2 YYDKDF (reference sequence). CDR3 length: 16 residues. This chain's CDR3 is CATRGRGDRGSNEQFF. CDR3 bases: TGTGCCACCAGAGGGAGGGGGGACAGGGGTTCCAATGAGCAGTTCTTC.

This clonotype was found many times. The CDR3 nucleotides are TGCAGTGCTAGTTACACCGGGGAGCTGTTTTTT. Its translation is CSASYTGELFF. This chain links TRBV20-1 with TRBJ2-2; D ambiguous. CDR3 length: 11 amino acids. CDR1 and CDR2 from the germline V gene are DFQATT and SNEGSKA (reference sequence). The V and J ends lost 3 bases and 3 bases respectively, with 2 bases between them.

In its sample, this clonotype was seen many times. CDR3 sequence reads: CSARDGGDIDNEQFF. The DNA for the CDR3 is TGCAGTGCTAGAGATGGCGGGGATATCGACAATGAGCAGTTCTTC. This sequence joins TRBV20-1 and TRBJ2-1; D perhaps matches TRBD2 (6 bases). V lost 0 bases to trimming and J lost 5 bases, with 14 bases between them. The CDR3 has 15 amino acids. The germline CDR1 and CDR2 sequences are DFQATT and SNEGSKA (reference sequence).

V is TRBV6-4 and J is TRBJ2-3; D not certain. This CDR3 contains 17 residues. Per germline, CDR1 MRHNA and CDR2 SNTAGT. Trimming took 0 bases from V and 2 from J, leaving 15 bases between them. CDR3 DNA: TGTGCCAGCAGTGACTCGAAAAGGACGATCTACACAGATACGCAGTATTTT. Protein: CASSDSKRTIYTDTQYF.

This rearrangement joins TRBV18 to TRBJ1-2, with a possible D match to TRBD1 (6 bases). V was pared by 4 bases and J by 6 bases, with 21 bases between. The CDR3 contains 16 residues. Germline V CDR1 and CDR2: KGHSH, LQKENI. The CDR3 here is CASSLTGTPGSNGYTF. As DNA, the CDR3 is TGTGCCAGCTCACTAACCGGGACACCCGGAAGTAATGGCTACACCTTC.

In its sample, this clonotype was seen a few times. The chain joins TRBV29-1 to TRBJ1-1, with 12 positions matching TRBD1. This CDR3 comprises 15 residues. V dropped 4 bases and J dropped 2; count of bases not matched to a gene: 5. Germline CDR1 is SQVTM and CDR2 is ANQGSEA. The CDR3 DNA reads as TGCAGCGTTGTGGGGACAGGGGGCGGAAACACTGAAGCTTTCTTT. Amino acid sequence: CSVVGTGGGNTEAFF.

The chain uses TRBV28 and TRBJ2-7; D assignment may be TRBD1 or TRBD2 (5 bases each). The CDR3 runs 14 residues. The germline V and J ends were trimmed by 3 bases and 2 bases, with 11 bases remaining between them. Germline loops: CDR1 MDHEN, CDR2 SYDVKM. CDR3 protein: CASSFLGPAYEQYF. In DNA, the CDR3 is TGTGCCAGCAGTTTTTTGGGACCCGCCTACGAGCAGTACTTC.

On this clonotype itself: A much larger clone lies a single base off, so this may be a read error. In DNA, the CDR3 is TGTGCCAGCAGTAGCGGGAACGCCGGGGAGCTGTTTTTT. This sequence encodes CASSSGNAGELFF. This rearrangement joins TRBV12-3 or TRBV12-4 to TRBJ2-2, with 7 nucleotides matching TRBD2. The CDR3 has 13 amino acids.

This clonotype was detected many times. This chain connects TRBV6-6 to TRBJ1-5; tentative D call: TRBD1 (6 bases). CDR3 size: 16 residues. Germline assignment: CDR1 MNHNY and CDR2 SVGAGI (reference sequence). V was trimmed by 2 bases and J by 0 bases, leaving 11 bases between them. CDR3: CASSYPTGISNQPQHF. CDR3 sequence (DNA): TGTGCCAGCAGTTACCCTACAGGGATTAGCAATCAGCCCCAGCATTTT.

This sequence joins TRBV7-2 and TRBJ2-3, with unresolved D. The CDR3 has 12 amino acids. Germline values: CDR1 SGHTA, CDR2 FQGNSA. V dropped 6 bases and J dropped 5 bases, with 9 bases sitting between them. DNA of the CDR3: TGTGCCAGCAGTTACCTGGGAGATACGCAGTATTTT. Residues: CASSYLGDTQYF.

This clonotype was seen a handful of times. J is TRBJ1-1 and V is TRBV29-1; 7 nucleotides line up with TRBD1. The germline V gene encodes CDR1 SQVTM and CDR2 ANQGSEA. This CDR3 has 13 amino acids. Trimming cost V 5 bases and J 4 bases; bases outside gene matches: 7. CDR3 DNA sequence: TGCAGCGTTTTAGGACAGGCCCGCACTGAAGCTTTCTTT. Its translation is CSVLGQARTEAFF.

This clonotype was counted between two and nine times. The chain uses TRBV28 and TRBJ2-1; the match to TRBD2 covers 11 bases. The J segment lost 4 bases and the V segment lost 4 bases, leaving 9 bases of the junction unmatched. CDR1 and CDR2 from the germline V gene are MDHEN and SYDVKM. CDR3 length: 17 residues. CDR3 DNA sequence: TGTGCCAGCAGTTCGTTTTGGACTAGCGGGCCTTACAATGAGCAGTTCTTC. As protein: CASSSFWTSGPYNEQFF. The variable domain in full, with the rest retrieved from reference TRBV28 and TRBJ2-1, is DVKVTQSSRYLVKRTGEKVFLECVQDMDHENMFWYRQDPGLGLRLIYFSYDVKMKEKGDIPEGYSVSREKKERFSLILESASTNQTSMYLCASSSFWTSGPYNEQFFGPGTRLTVL.

The chain recombines TRBV7-2 with TRBJ1-1; perhaps TRBD1 as D (5 bases). The germline V and J ends were trimmed by 6 bases and 1 base, with 12 bases remaining between them. The germline V gene has CDR1 SGHTA and CDR2 FQGNSA. CDR3 length: 14 amino acids. CDR3 DNA sequence: TGTGCCAGCAGGCATGGGACGGCGAACACTGAAGCTTTCTTT. Amino acid sequence: CASRHGTANTEAFF.

This clonotype is judged medium-sized. The rearrangement links TRBV28 to TRBJ2-3; no reliable D call. CDR3 length equals 11 residues. Trimming took off 10 bases at V and 1 base at J, with 6 bases between the two ends. Looked up from germline, CDR1 is MDHEN and CDR2 is SYDVKM. CDR3 coding DNA: TGTGCCACCAGACGCACAGATACGCAGTATTTT. It specifies CATRRTDTQYF.

This clonotype was recorded at least ten times. The chain carries TRBV28 and TRBJ2-3; 7 bases are a match to TRBD2. Germline CDR1 and CDR2: MDHEN and SYDVKM. The V segment lost 6 bases and the J segment 8 bases; nucleotides outside the gene matches: 5. The CDR3 sequence is 12 residues long. The DNA of the CDR3 is TGTGCCAGCAGCCCCGGGGGGTCTACGCAGTATTTT. Translated: CASSPGGSTQYF.

This clonotype was counted at least ten times. The rearrangement uses TRBV28 and TRBJ2-7; 10 bases align to TRBD2. The trim removed 6 bases at V and 3 bases at J, leaving 8 bases unmatched. There are 15 residues in the CDR3. Germline-derived CDR1 and CDR2 are MDHEN and SYDVKM. The CDR3 DNA reads TGTGCCAGCAGAAAGAGGACTAGCGGCAACTACGAGCAGTACTTC. Residues: CASRKRTSGNYEQYF.

This clonotype was found a few times. V is TRBV10-3 and J is TRBJ2-2, with D perhaps matching TRBD1 (5 bases). V was clipped by 0 bases and J by 6 bases, with 5 bases between them. The germline CDR1 and CDR2 sequences are ENHRY and SYGVKD. The CDR3 spans 13 residues. As DNA, the CDR3 is TGTGCCATCAGTGAGTCGACAGCCGGGGAGCTGTTTTTT. It encodes CAISESTAGELFF.